This T cell receptor beta chain was sequenced for a study of blood T cell repertoires in COVID-19. Methods used by the authors: Amplification of reference gene primers provided the estimated nucleated cell counts. Profiling relied on immunoSEQ multiplex PCR, and the TCRdb table lists in-frame clones only, not all of them. From that table come the V and J calls and clone size; the DNA was used to work out D and trimming. Counted here are fewer than 95,000 clones, about 74% occurring once; the ten biggest clones make up 3% to 4%. The CDR3 is 15 amino acids. The ends lost 4 bases at V and 4 bases at J; junction bases unmatched: 5. The germline CDR1 and CDR2 sequences are SGHNT and YYREEE (reference sequence).

The V gene is TRBV5-4, the J gene TRBJ2-2; 9 positions match TRBD1. The sequenced sample consisted of peripheral blood. This clonotype originated in a man between 65 and 80 years old with COVID-19, enrolled during active disease. The CDR3 protein is CASSKQGAVTGELFF. The CDR3 region has the DNA TGTGCCAGCAGCAAACAGGGGGCAGTCACCGGGGAGCTGTTTTTT.